This T cell receptor beta chain derives from a study of T-cell memory formation after mild COVID-19. Across the study: Clusters were largely donor specific. Study-wide points: Day 15 to 85 contractors were CD4/CD8 balanced; later expanders leaned CD4+. Contracting clones localized mainly to CM and EM when CD4+ and mainly to EMRA when CD8+.

This clonotype occurred a few times. Its specificity is not known. This CDR3 is 16 amino acids long. Trimming cost V 6 bases and J 0 bases, with 18 bases left between them. The V gene's germline CDR1 is MNHEY and CDR2 SVGEGT. Using its own MiXCR run on the 5' RACE reads, TCRdb lists one record per CDR3 protein. The repertoire holds 400,000 to 500,000 distinct CDR3 sequences, with approximately 20% as singletons. Sequenced: PBMCs or a T cell subset sorted from them (not recorded which). The genes are TRBV6-2 or TRBV6-3 and TRBJ2-7; TRBD2 is a possible D gene (6 bases). This TCR came from an adult woman who had mild COVID-19 (a few samples of this study predate the infection). Cell type and time point are not known. CDR3 sequence reads: CASSTPLRETSYEQYF. DNA for the CDR3: TGTGCCAGCAGCACGCCCTTGCGGGAAACCTCCTACGAGCAGTACTTC.